This T cell receptor (beta chain) was sequenced in a study of identical twins. The CDR3 length is 15 residues. The germline CDR1 and CDR2 sequences are SGHVS and FQNEAQ. Trimming left V 0 bases short and J 2 bases short, with 8 bases between. TCRdb analysed the 5' RACE reads with MiXCR anew, one entry per CDR3 protein. Found here are roughly 690,000 distinct CDR3 sequences, 5.5% to 6.5% of them singletons; the top ten hold around 2%. This receptor was taken from a man between 18 and 35 years old in good health. The chain joins TRBV7-8 to TRBJ2-1, with D tentatively TRBD2 (6 bases). The specimen sequenced was naive T cells sorted from blood. The CDR3 DNA reads TGTGCCAGCAGCTTAGCTAGCGGCCCCTACAATGAGCAGTTCTTC. Translating it yields CASSLASGPYNEQFF. The whole variable domain, filled in from reference TRBV7-8 and TRBJ2-1, reads GAGVSQSPRYKVAKRGQDVALRCDPISGHVSLFWYQQALGQGPEFLTYFQNEAQLDKSGLPSDRFFAERPEGSVSTLKIQRTQQEDSAVYLCASSLASGPYNEQFFGPGTRLTVL.